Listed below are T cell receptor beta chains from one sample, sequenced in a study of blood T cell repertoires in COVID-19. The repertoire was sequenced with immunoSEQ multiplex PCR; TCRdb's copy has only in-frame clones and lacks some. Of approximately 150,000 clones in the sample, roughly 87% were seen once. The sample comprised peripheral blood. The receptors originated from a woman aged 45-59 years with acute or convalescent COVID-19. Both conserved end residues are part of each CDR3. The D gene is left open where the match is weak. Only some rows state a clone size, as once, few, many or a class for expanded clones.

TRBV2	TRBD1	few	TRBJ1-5	TGTGCCAGCGGGACCCGGGACAGGAGGAGTCAGCCCCAGCATTTT	CASGTRDRRSQPQHF
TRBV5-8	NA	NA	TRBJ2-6	TGTGCCAGCAGATTTCCAGGGGCCAACGTCCTGACTTTC	CASRFPGANVLTF
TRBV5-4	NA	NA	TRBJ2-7	TGTGCCAGCACCCCGGAGGGCGGAATCAGCTACGAGCAGTACTTC	CASTPEGGISYEQYF
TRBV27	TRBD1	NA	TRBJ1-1	TGTGCCAGCGGACTGACAGGGGGCGGCACTGAAGCTTTCTTT	CASGLTGGGTEAFF
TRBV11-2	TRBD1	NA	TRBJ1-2	TGTGCCAGCAGCTTAGACAGGGGGAGTCCCTATGGCTACACCTTC	CASSLDRGSPYGYTF
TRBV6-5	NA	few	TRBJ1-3	TGTGCCAGCAGTTACTCGTTCGGGATCTCTGGAAACACCATATATTTT	CASSYSFGISGNTIYF
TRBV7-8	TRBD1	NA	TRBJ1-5	TGTGCCAGCAGCTTAGGACAGGGGGCGAGTCAGCCCCAGCATTTT	CASSLGQGASQPQHF
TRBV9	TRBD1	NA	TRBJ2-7	TGTGCCAGCAGCGTAGGGGGACAGTCATACGAGCAGTACTTC	CASSVGGQSYEQYF
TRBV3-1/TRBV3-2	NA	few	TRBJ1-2	TGTGCCAGCAGCCAGGCGGATAACTATGGCTACACCTTC	CASSQADNYGYTF
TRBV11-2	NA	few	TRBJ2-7	TGTGCCAGCAGCTATAGGGGGTACCGTACCTACGAGCAGTACTTC	CASSYRGYRTYEQYF
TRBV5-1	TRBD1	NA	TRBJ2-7	TGCGCCAGCAGAAGGACAGGGGACTACGAGCAGTACTTC	CASRRTGDYEQYF
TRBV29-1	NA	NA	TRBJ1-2	TGCAGCGTTCCCCCAGGGCGTAAAGATGGCTACACCTTC	CSVPPGRKDGYTF
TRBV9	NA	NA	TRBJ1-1	TGTGCCAGCAGCTCACTTTTCCAGGGAACTGAAGCTTTCTTT	CASSSLFQGTEAFF
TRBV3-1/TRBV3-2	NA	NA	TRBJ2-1	TGTGCCAGCAGCCAAGTAGCTATGAGCTCCTACAATGAGCAGTTCTTC	CASSQVAMSSYNEQFF
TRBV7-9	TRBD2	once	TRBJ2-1	TGTGCCAGCAGAGCTAGCGGAAGCTCCTACAATGAGCAGTTCTTC	CASRASGSSYNEQFF
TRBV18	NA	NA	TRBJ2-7	TGTGCCAGCTCACTCCCGGGGCGCACGGGGGCCTACGAGCAGTACTTC	CASSLPGRTGAYEQYF
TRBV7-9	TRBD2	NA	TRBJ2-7	TGTGCCAGCAGCTCCGGGACTAGCGGGTCCTTCTCCTACGAGCAGTACTTC	CASSSGTSGSFSYEQYF
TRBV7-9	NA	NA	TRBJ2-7	TGTGCCAGCAGCTTCCGGGATCTCTACGAGCAGTACTTC	CASSFRDLYEQYF
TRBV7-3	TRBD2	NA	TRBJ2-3	TGTGCCAGCAGCTTGGGCGGGGGGCCAGATACGCAGTATTTT	CASSLGGGPDTQYF
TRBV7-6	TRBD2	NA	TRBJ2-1	TGTGCCAGCAGGTCGTTGGGGACTAGCAGCAATGAGCAGTTCTTC	CASRSLGTSSNEQFF
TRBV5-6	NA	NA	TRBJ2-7	TGTGCCAGCAGCTTGTTGGCAGGGGGGTTGGGCGAGCAGTACTTC	CASSLLAGGLGEQYF
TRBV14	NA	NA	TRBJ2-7	TGTGCCAGCAGCCAAGCCAGGGGGGTCCCCTACGAGCAGTACTTC	CASSQARGVPYEQYF
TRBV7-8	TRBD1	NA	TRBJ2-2	TGTGCCAGCAGCTTAGCGCGGTACAGGGGGAACACCGGGGAGCTGTTTTTT	CASSLARYRGNTGELFF
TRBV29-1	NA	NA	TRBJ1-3	TGCACCGCCGGGGGGCCTGGAAACACCATATATTTT	CTAGGPGNTIYF
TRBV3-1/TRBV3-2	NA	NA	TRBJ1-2	TGTGCCAGCAGCCAAGAGGGCAGCCTCCATGGCTACACCTTC	CASSQEGSLHGYTF
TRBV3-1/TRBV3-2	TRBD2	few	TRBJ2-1	TGTGCCAGCAGCCTTTTACGGAGGGGACTAGTAAGTTTAAGGTCCTACAATGAGCAGTTCTTC	CASSLLRRGLVSLRSYNEQFF
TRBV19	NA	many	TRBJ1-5	TGTGCCAGTAGTATAGGGAGGGGTCAGCCCCAGCATTTT	CASSIGRGQPQHF
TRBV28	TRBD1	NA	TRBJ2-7	TGTGCCAGCACGGACAGGGGCTACGAGCAGTACTTC	CASTDRGYEQYF
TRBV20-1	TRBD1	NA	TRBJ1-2	TGCAGTGCTAGTTTGGGACAGGGGCGGAAAGGTGGCTACACCTTC	CSASLGQGRKGGYTF
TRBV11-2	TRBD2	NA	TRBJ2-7	TGTGCCAGCAGCCAGGCGCTAGCGGAGAGTTACGAGCAGTACTTC	CASSQALAESYEQYF
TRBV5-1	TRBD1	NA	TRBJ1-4	TGCGCCAGCAGCTTTGGACAGGGGAGTGAAAAACTGTTTTTT	CASSFGQGSEKLFF
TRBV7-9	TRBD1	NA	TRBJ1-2	TGTGCCAGCAGCTTAGAGTACAGGGGTTTTACCTTC	CASSLEYRGFTF